These T cell receptor beta chains were read from a single sample in a study of blood T cell repertoires in COVID-19. The data were produced by immunoSEQ multiplex PCR, yet TCRdb's version contains in-frame clones alone and is incomplete. The data hold 15,000 to 20,000 clones, with approximately 90% observed a single time. Source material: peripheral blood. These receptors were collected from a human donor in a cohort sampled during active COVID-19. Each CDR3 is given with its conserved first and last residue. Each record gives: clone size, J gene, D gene, V gene, CDR3 DNA, CDR3 protein. D genes are given only for firm matches. Rows give clone size only sometimes, using once, few, many, or a class for an expanded clone.

once	TRBJ1-6	TRBD1	TRBV24-1	TGTGCCACCTCTCACTCCCCCGGGACAGCCCCCCGGGCCAATAATTCACCCCTCCACTTT	CATSHSPGTAPRANNSPLHF
-	TRBJ1-2	-	TRBV4-2	TGTGCCAGCAGCCAAGAATTGTTGAACAGCCCAAGGAACTATGGCTACACCTTC	CASSQELLNSPRNYGYTF
-	TRBJ2-7	-	TRBV20-1	TGCAGTGCTGCAGGGTCCTACGAGCAGTACTTC	CSAAGSYEQYF
-	TRBJ2-7	TRBD2	TRBV10-1	TGCGCCAGCAGTGCCCAACTAGCGGGGGATTCCTACGAGCAGTACTTC	CASSAQLAGDSYEQYF
-	TRBJ2-1	TRBD2	TRBV5-4	TGTGCCAGCAGCGCCCCTAGCGGGGGGTCCTACAATGAGCAGTTCTTC	CASSAPSGGSYNEQFF
-	TRBJ2-7	TRBD1	TRBV29-1	TGCAGCGTTGGGGGGGACAGGGCTTCCTACGAGCAGTACTTC	CSVGGDRASYEQYF
-	TRBJ1-5	-	TRBV6-1	TGTGCCAGCAGTGACCTGGGGGCGCTTGGGCAGCCCCAGCATTTT	CASSDLGALGQPQHF
-	TRBJ2-7	TRBD1	TRBV18	TGTGCCAGCTCACCTCCACAGGGGGCAGGCGAGCAGTACTTC	CASSPPQGAGEQYF
-	TRBJ1-2	-	TRBV2	TGTGCCACCACGTTGGACACCCCGACTGGCTACACCTTC	CATTLDTPTGYTF
-	TRBJ2-3	TRBD1	TRBV18	TGTGCCAGCTCACCAAAGACAGGGAGTGCAGATACGCAGTATTTT	CASSPKTGSADTQYF
-	TRBJ1-2	-	TRBV6-2/TRBV6-3	TGTGCCAGCAGTTACAGCAGGGATGGCTACACCTTC	CASSYSRDGYTF
-	TRBJ2-1	TRBD2	TRBV5-6	TGTGCCAGCAGCCCGGACGGGGGAGGGTTCTACAATGAGCAGTTCTTC	CASSPDGGGFYNEQFF
-	TRBJ2-7	TRBD2	TRBV7-9	TGTGCCAGCAGCTTAAGAGCGGGAGGCCTCAGCTCCTACGAGCAGTACTTC	CASSLRAGGLSSYEQYF
-	TRBJ1-1	-	TRBV18	TGTGCCAGCTCACCCAAGGGGGTTGTTACTGAAGCTTTCTTT	CASSPKGVVTEAFF
-	TRBJ2-2	TRBD1	TRBV6-6	TGTGCCAGCAGAATGGGACAGGGCCCCCTGTATCCGGAGCTGTTTTTT	CASRMGQGPLYPELFF
-	TRBJ1-3	-	TRBV11-2	TGTGCCAGCAGCTCCCTGGGGGCATACGGAAACACCATATATTTT	CASSSLGAYGNTIYF
-	TRBJ1-1	-	TRBV7-2	TGTGCCAGCAGCTTAGCCGCAGGGACAAGGATGAACACTGAAGCTTTCTTT	CASSLAAGTRMNTEAFF
-	TRBJ2-1	TRBD2	TRBV9	TGTGCCAGCAGCGCCTTAGCGGGGGGCTACAATGAGCAGTTCTTC	CASSALAGGYNEQFF
-	TRBJ1-6	TRBD1	TRBV6-2/TRBV6-3	TGTGCCAGCAGTTCCGACAGGGGCTATAATTCACCCCTCCACTTT	CASSSDRGYNSPLHF
-	TRBJ2-7	TRBD2	TRBV7-6	TGTGCCAGCAGCTCAGAGACTAGCGGGCTCGACGAGCAGTACTTC	CASSSETSGLDEQYF
few	TRBJ2-7	TRBD2	TRBV10-2	TGCGCCAGCAGTGAGTCGCTAGCGGGAGGGCAGCAGTACTTC	CASSESLAGGQQYF
-	TRBJ2-2	TRBD1	TRBV11-3	TGTGCCAGCAGCCATAGTCTCGACAGGGGAGACACCGGGGAGCTGTTTTTT	CASSHSLDRGDTGELFF
-	TRBJ2-1	-	TRBV11-3	TGTGCCAGCAGCTTAGCGGGAGTACCACCCTACAATGAGCAGTTCTTC	CASSLAGVPPYNEQFF
once	TRBJ2-2	-	TRBV9	TGTGCCAGCAGCCCCCAACGGGGGAGTTACACCGGGGAGCTGTTTTTT	CASSPQRGSYTGELFF
-	TRBJ1-6	-	TRBV27	TGTGCCAGCAGTTTGACAGTGGAGGGCTCCTATAATTCACCCCTCCACTTT	CASSLTVEGSYNSPLHF
-	TRBJ2-7	-	TRBV5-8	TGTGCCAGCAGCTTGTGGGCGAAGACCAACTCCTACGAGCAGTACTTC	CASSLWAKTNSYEQYF
-	TRBJ2-1	TRBD2	TRBV30	TGTGCCTGGAGGAGCGGGAGGGCCTACAATGAGCAGTTCTTC	CAWRSGRAYNEQFF
-	TRBJ1-6	-	TRBV5-8	TGTGCCAGCAGCTTGCGAATGACAGGAGGCAATTCACCCCTCCACTTT	CASSLRMTGGNSPLHF
-	TRBJ2-1	-	TRBV5-4	TGTGCCAGCAGCACCGGGGGGCTGGGTGCCTACAATGAGCAGTTCTTC	CASSTGGLGAYNEQFF
-	TRBJ2-1	TRBD1	TRBV4-1	TGCGCCAGCAGCCAGGGAGAAACCGGGACAGGGACCCTCCGTGAGCAGTTCTTC	CASSQGETGTGTLREQFF
few	TRBJ1-5	TRBD1	TRBV7-9	TGTGCCAGCAGCTTAGGGGCAGGGGGTGGTCAGCCCCAGCATTTT	CASSLGAGGGQPQHF
few	TRBJ2-1	TRBD2	TRBV12-5	TGTGCTAGTGGTTTGGCTCGGGGTAGCGGGCGCCTCAATGAGCAGTTCTTC	CASGLARGSGRLNEQFF
-	TRBJ2-5	TRBD2	TRBV12-5	TGTGCTAGTGGTACCAGCGGGGGCGGGGAGACCCAGTACTTC	CASGTSGGGETQYF
-	TRBJ2-7	TRBD2	TRBV30	TGTGCCTGGAGTTCCCGGGGCGGGGGGGAAAGTGAGCAGTACTTC	CAWSSRGGGESEQYF
-	TRBJ2-3	-	TRBV5-5	TGTGCCAGCAGCTTGAGTCTTGGGGGGACTAGCACAGATACGCAGTATTTT	CASSLSLGGTSTDTQYF
-	TRBJ1-4	-	TRBV11-2	TGTGCCAGCAGCCCCGGAGTCCGGGGGGATGAAAAACTGTTTTTT	CASSPGVRGDEKLFF
once	TRBJ2-7	-	TRBV6-5	TGTGCCAGCAGTTTCACCGGGACTGGGCCGTACGAGCAGTACTTC	CASSFTGTGPYEQYF
-	TRBJ2-1	-	TRBV24-1	TGTGCCACCAGTGATCCTATCAGAAGCGCTTACAATGAGCAGTTCTTC	CATSDPIRSAYNEQFF
-	TRBJ2-5	-	TRBV3-1/TRBV3-2	TGTGCCAGCAGCCAGGGGGGGCGTTCGGAGACCCAGTACTTC	CASSQGGRSETQYF
-	TRBJ1-5	-	TRBV3-1/TRBV3-2	TGTGCCAGCAGCCCCACAGGGAACAGCAATCAGCCCCAGCATTTT	CASSPTGNSNQPQHF
-	TRBJ2-1	TRBD2	TRBV4-3	TGCGCCAGCAGCCCACTCGTAGCGGGGGCCTACAATGAGCAGTTCTTC	CASSPLVAGAYNEQFF
-	TRBJ1-4	TRBD1	TRBV13	TGTGCCAGCAGCTCCGGGACAGGGGCTGAAAAACTGTTTTTT	CASSSGTGAEKLFF
-	TRBJ2-7	TRBD2	TRBV7-9	TGTGCCAGCAGCCCTCTTCCGGGAGGAGCCTTGGAGCAGTACTTC	CASSPLPGGALEQYF
-	TRBJ1-6	-	TRBV20-1	TGCAGTGCTAGTGCACGAGGTAGCTCCTATAATTCACCCCTCCACTTT	CSASARGSSYNSPLHF
once	TRBJ2-2	TRBD2	TRBV27	TGTGCCAGCAGTCAGACCCTCATAGCGGGGGGGCGGAGCACCGGGGAGCTGTTTTTT	CASSQTLIAGGRSTGELFF
-	TRBJ2-7	-	TRBV7-9	TGTGCCAGCAGCTACCTTGGGGGGGCGCGGGAGCAGTACTTC	CASSYLGGAREQYF
-	TRBJ2-1	TRBD1	TRBV12-3/TRBV12-4	TGTGCCAGCAGTTTCGGACAGGGCAATGAGCAGTTCTTC	CASSFGQGNEQFF
once	TRBJ2-1	TRBD2	TRBV9	TGTGCCAGCAGCGTAGGAGTAAGTAGCGGGAGCTACAATGAGCAGTTCTTC	CASSVGVSSGSYNEQFF
-	TRBJ2-7	-	TRBV4-1	TGCGCCAGCAGCCAAGATGATGATAGCGGCATCTCCTACGAGCAGTACTTC	CASSQDDDSGISYEQYF
-	TRBJ2-5	-	TRBV7-3	TGTGCCAGCAGCTTAAGTGGCGGGACTGGAGAGACCCAGTACTTC	CASSLSGGTGETQYF
-	TRBJ2-2	TRBD2	TRBV5-1	TGCGCCAGCAGCCTTACTAGCGGCTACACCGGGGAGCTGTTTTTT	CASSLTSGYTGELFF
-	TRBJ2-7	-	TRBV19	TGTGCCAGTAGTATAGCCCGGGTGGGCTACGAGCAGTACTTC	CASSIARVGYEQYF
-	TRBJ2-7	-	TRBV9	TGTGCCAGCAGCGTAGGGGCGGGCACCTCCTACGAGCAGTACTTC	CASSVGAGTSYEQYF
-	TRBJ1-2	TRBD1	TRBV6-2/TRBV6-3	TGTGCCAGCAGTTACCCTAGACAGGGGTACTACACCTTC	CASSYPRQGYYTF
-	TRBJ2-1	TRBD2	TRBV5-1	TGCGCCAGCAGCTTCGGGAGGCGGGAGGGCCGGGTCAATGAGCAGTTCTTC	CASSFGRREGRVNEQFF